This T cell receptor (beta chain) was obtained from a study of beta chain features in type 1 diabetes. Across the study: Patients were similar to healthy donors in age and gender (as well as in cell yields). Study-wide results and limits: For cells with high TCR expression, cDNA sequencing could yield over-representation.

Germline lookup yields CDR1 SGHTA and CDR2 FQGTGA. Trimming cost V 4 bases and J 10 bases; bases outside gene matches: 6. This CDR3 has 13 amino acids. This clone showed up just once. Its target is not known. The whole isolated RNA underwent reverse transcription, so sequencing captured expressed TCRB transcripts. The repertoire was sequenced with immunoSEQ multiplex PCR; TCRdb's copy has only in-frame clones and lacks some. The sample yields under 6,500 clones, under 85% seen once. This chain connects TRBV7-3 to TRBJ2-1; TRBD1 matches at 8 bases. Source material: Tregs from blood. This receptor was identified in a man aged 18 to 29 in good health. Here the CDR3 DNA reads TGTGCCAGCAGCTCCGGACAGGGCGGGGAGCAGTTCTTC. As protein: CASSSGQGGEQFF.